The sequence of this T cell receptor (beta chain) was determined in a study of T cells after yellow fever vaccination. Background on the study: Fractions with few cells were prepared using SMART-Seq v4 Ultra Low Input. Regarding the study as a whole: Post-booster reappearance was seen for most primary-vaccination clones (about 95% CD4, around 89% CD8).

The CDR3 sequence is 15 residues long. Germline-derived CDR1 and CDR2 are SGHVS and FQNEAQ. The germline V and J ends were trimmed by 5 bases and 2 bases, with 16 bases remaining between them. Generation of TCR cDNA used 5'RACE template switching (which added a universal primer site and UMIs). TCRdb called the 5' RACE reads again in MiXCR, with one record for every CDR3 protein. The repertoire holds a few hundred thousand distinct CDR3 sequences, with over 15% as singletons. As regards this clonotype: The antigen is unknown.

This specimen consisted of PBMCs, obtained 15 days after the yellow fever booster vaccination. The V gene is TRBV7-8, the J gene TRBJ2-7; tentatively, D is TRBD2 (5 bases). The sequence came from a young man who received the YFV17D yellow fever vaccine. The CDR3 loop is CASSPRDTTTYEQYF. CDR3 nucleotide sequence: TGTGCCAGCAGCCCACGGGATACTACTACCTACGAGCAGTACTTC.